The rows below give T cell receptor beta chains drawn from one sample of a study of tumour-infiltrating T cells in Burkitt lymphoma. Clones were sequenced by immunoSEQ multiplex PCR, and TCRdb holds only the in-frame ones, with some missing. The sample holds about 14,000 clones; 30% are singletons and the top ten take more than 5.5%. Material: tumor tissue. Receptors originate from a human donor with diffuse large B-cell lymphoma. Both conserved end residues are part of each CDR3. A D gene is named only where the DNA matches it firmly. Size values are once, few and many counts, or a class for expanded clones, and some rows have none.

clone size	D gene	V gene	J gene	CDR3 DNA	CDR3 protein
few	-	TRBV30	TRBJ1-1	TGTGCCTCGTCCTTAACCGGGACTGAAGCTTTCTTT	CASSLTGTEAFF
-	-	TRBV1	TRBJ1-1	TGCACCAGCAGCCAAGTGGGGACCGACAGGGGTAGGGCTGAAGCTTTCTTT	CTSSQVGTDRGRAEAFF
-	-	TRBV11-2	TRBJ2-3	TGTGCCAGCAGCTCCCTTAGCGGCGACAGCACAGATACGCAGTATTTT	CASSSLSGDSTDTQYF
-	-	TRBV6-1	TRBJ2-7	TGTGCCAGCAGTGAAGTGGAAAACAATTACGAGCAGTACTTC	CASSEVENNYEQYF
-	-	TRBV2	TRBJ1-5	TGTGCCAGCAGGGGCATCTCTCAGCCCCAGCATTTT	CASRGISQPQHF
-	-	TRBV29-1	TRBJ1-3	TGCAGCGTTGGCGGCAGGGGCTCTGGAAACACCATATATTTT	CSVGGRGSGNTIYF
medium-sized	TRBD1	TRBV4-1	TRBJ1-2	TGCGCCAGCAGCCACTCGCACGACAGGGGCAACTATGGCTACACCTTC	CASSHSHDRGNYGYTF
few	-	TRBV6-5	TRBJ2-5	TGTGCCAGCAGTTACTCGCGGGTAGAGACCCAGTACTTC	CASSYSRVETQYF
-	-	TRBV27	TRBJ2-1	TGTGCCAGCAGTTTAGGGGCGGGCGTCGCCTACAATGAGCAGTTCTTC	CASSLGAGVAYNEQFF
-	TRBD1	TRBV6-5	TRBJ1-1	TGTGCCAGCAGGCCGACAGGGATGAACACTGAAGCTTTCTTT	CASRPTGMNTEAFF